Below are 17 T cell receptor beta chains sequenced from a single sample in a study of tumor-infiltrating lymphocytes in primary liver carcinoma. The source material, roughly 20-31 mg of unsorted bulk tissue, was used to co-extract RNA and DNA. TCR beta cDNA came from roughly 450 ng total RNA, primed with a constant-region primer. What produced the TCR beta libraries was three nested multiplex PCR rounds using slightly modified ARM-PCR. Amplification in the first two PCR rounds was performed using TRBV1-TRBV30 forward primers and a C-beta reverse primer for approximately 10 cycles each. From the multiplex PCR reads, TCRdb called clonotypes with MiXCR, one entry per CDR3 protein. The sample records over 95,000 distinct CDR3 sequences, approximately 68% being singletons. The sequenced material came from liver tumor tissue from sampling region 5. Subset indicated: tumor region T5, tumor centre. The receptor source for this set is a woman aged 55 to 70 with primary liver carcinoma and hepatitis B virus infection.

The chain uses TRBV10-3 and TRBJ1-5; no clear D gene. Per the germline V gene, CDR1 is ENHRY and CDR2 is SYGVKD. This CDR3 region has 12 residues. V lost 5 bases and J 0 bases, leaving 2 bases between the germline ends. CDR3 bases: TGTGCCATCAGTCCTAGCAATCAGCCCCAGCATTTT. It encodes CAISPSNQPQHF.

Details on this clonotype: A much larger clonotype is one base distant, so this may be a read error. V is TRBV14 and J is TRBJ1-1, with D hard to call. CDR1 is SGHDN and CDR2 is FVKESK in the germline V gene. The CDR3 runs 15 residues. V dropped 0 bases and J dropped 5 bases, with 13 bases sitting between them. CDR3 nucleotides: TGTGCCAGCAGCCAAGATGGCATGGGTCGGACTGAAGCTTTCTTT. Translation gives CASSQDGMGRTEAFF.

CDR3 residues: CASSVSSGQETQYF. CDR3 in DNA: TGTGCCAGCAGTGTATCTAGCGGCCAAGAGACCCAGTACTTC. The chain is built from TRBV2 and TRBJ2-5; 7 nucleotides match TRBD2. The CDR3 sequence is 14 residues long. J lost 1 base, V lost 4 bases, and 3 bases had no gene match. From germline, CDR1 is SNHLY and CDR2 FYNNEI.

This clonotype was detected many times. The gene calls are TRBV6-2 or TRBV6-3 and TRBJ2-1, with 13 bases identical to TRBD2. The CDR3 extends over 16 amino acids. Germline lookup yields CDR1 MNHEY and CDR2 SVGEGT. The V and J ends lost 6 bases and 0 bases, in that order; junction bases with no gene match: 2. Here the CDR3 reads CASSRLAGGSYNEQFF. The CDR3 region has the DNA TGTGCCAGCAGCCGACTAGCGGGAGGCTCCTACAATGAGCAGTTCTTC.

With respect to this clonotype: This clone may be a read error of a much larger clone one base away. The chain uses TRBV6-4 and TRBJ1-1, with D hard to call. Trimming cost V 0 bases and J 4 bases, with 6 bases left between them. Germline values: CDR1 MRHNA, CDR2 SNTAGT. The CDR3 extends over 13 amino acids. DNA for the CDR3: TGTGCCAGCAGTGACTCGATGATCACTGAAGCTTTCTTT. It translates to CASSDSMITEAFF.

This clonotype was observed many times. This rearrangement joins TRBV5-6 to TRBJ2-2; 10 bases align to TRBD2. In germline, CDR1 is SGHDT, CDR2 YYEEEE. J lost 4 bases, V lost 0 bases, and 3 bases had no gene match. The CDR3 is 16 amino acids. DNA of the CDR3: TGTGCCAGCAGCTTGGAACCTAGCGGGAGCACCGGGGAGCTGTTTTTT. This codes for CASSLEPSGSTGELFF. The variable domain in full, with the rest retrieved from reference TRBV5-6 and TRBJ2-2, is DAGVTQSPTHLIKTRGQQVTLRCSPKSGHDTVSWYQQALGQGPQFIFQYYEEEERQRGNFPDRFSGHQFPNYSSELNVNALLLGDSALYLCASSLEPSGSTGELFFGEGSRLTVL.

V usage is TRBV5-1 and J usage is TRBJ1-1; D gene unclear. Germline V gene sequence: CDR1 SGHRS, CDR2 YFSETQ. The V end lost 6 bases, the J end lost 0 bases, and 12 bases lay between the germline ends. The length of the CDR3 is 14 residues. CDR3 in amino acids: CASNLIGLNTEAFF. Here the CDR3 DNA reads TGCGCCAGCAACCTCATCGGGCTGAACACTGAAGCTTTCTTT. Together with reference TRBV5-1 and TRBJ1-1, the CDR3 gives the full variable domain: KAGVTQTPRYLIKTRGQQVTLSCSPISGHRSVSWYQQTPGQGLQFLFEYFSETQRNKGNFPGRFSGRQFSNSRSEMNVSTLELGDSALYLCASNLIGLNTEAFFGQGTRLTVV.

CDR3: CASSVSGNGRTQYF. In DNA, the CDR3 is TGTGCCAGCAGTGTTTCAGGGAATGGAAGGACACAGTATTTT. The chain is built from TRBV6-1 and TRBJ2-3, with D maybe TRBD1 (5 bases). The V end lost 4 bases, the J end lost 12 bases, and 20 bases lay between the germline ends. The CDR3 sequence is 14 residues long. Germline CDR1 reads MNHNS; CDR2 reads SASEGT.

This clonotype was seen a few times. This may be a read error: a much more frequent sequence differs by one nucleotide. V gene TRBV12-3 or TRBV12-4 combines with J gene TRBJ2-7; 7 bases map to TRBD2. CDR3 length: 13 residues. The chain's CDR3 is CASSSTSSCEQYF. The CDR3 nucleotides read TGTGCCAGCAGTTCGACTAGCTCCTGCGAGCAGTACTTC.

This clonotype is deemed medium-sized. CDR3 sequence: CASSRDRGPDTQYF. The DNA of the CDR3 is TGTGCCAGCAGCCGGGACAGGGGGCCAGATACGCAGTATTTT. This chain uses TRBV11-2 with TRBJ2-3; 12 nucleotides match TRBD1. CDR1 and CDR2 from the germline V gene are SGHAT and FQNNGV. The CDR3 has 14 amino acids. Trimming at V came to 5 bases and at J to 4 bases, leaving 1 base not matched to a gene.

The chain has TRBV21-1 and TRBJ2-7. TRBV21-1 is a pseudogene segment. This CDR3 comprises 16 residues. In DNA, the CDR3 is TGTGCCAGCGGCTATCGGCCTTTTGAGGGCTCCTACGAGCGGTACTTC. Amino acids: CASGYRPFEGSYERYF.

The genes are TRBV11-2 and TRBJ1-6; D unresolved. V shed 7 bases and J shed 7 bases, with 11 bases lying between them. The germline V gene has CDR1 SGHAT and CDR2 FQNNGV. The CDR3 covers 13 residues. CDR3 sequence reads: CASTFVLNSPLHF. The DNA for the CDR3 is TGTGCCAGCACGTTTGTACTGAATTCACCCCTCCACTTT.

Comment on this clonotype: At one of its ends the junction is not consistent with the germline gene, which may arise from a read error. The chain recombines TRBV11-2 with TRBJ2-5, with a tentative D call TRBD1 (5 bases). Looked up from germline, CDR1 is SGHAT and CDR2 is FQNNGV. The CDR3 consists of 13 residues. CDR3 sequence: CTSSSTGLETQYF. The CDR3, as DNA: TGTACCAGCAGTTCTACAGGTCTGGAGACCCAGTACTTC.

Worth noting for this clonotype: Sequence at one end of the junction differs from germline and may be a read error. V is TRBV10-1 and J is TRBJ2-2, with D maybe TRBD2 (5 bases). This CDR3 comprises 14 residues. Germline CDR1 reads WNHNN; CDR2 reads SYGVQD (reference sequence). CDR3 bases: TGCGCCAGCAGAGGCGGGCCGAACACTGGGGAGCTGTTTTTT. Amino acids: CASRGGPNTGELFF.

On this clonotype: Its ends do not fully match the called genes, so a read error is possible. This chain joins TRBV5-1 and TRBJ2-2, with 9 bases matching TRBD1. Germline V lookup: CDR1 SGHRS, CDR2 YFSETQ. This CDR3 spans 16 amino acids. The CDR3 protein is CASSLGGTGYTGELLF. DNA for the CDR3: TGCGCCAGCAGCCTGGGGGGGACAGGGTACACCGGGGAGCTGCTTTTT.

This clonotype was detected ten times or more. The chain combines TRBV4-1 with TRBJ2-1, with 14 bases aligning to TRBD2. Per the germline V gene, CDR1 is MGHRA and CDR2 is YSYEKL. CDR3 length equals 18 residues. The V segment lost 1 base and the J segment 10 bases; nucleotides outside the gene matches: 12. DNA for the CDR3: TGCGCCAGCAGCCAAGCGGGACTAGCGGGGGCGTTAGAAGGAGAGCAGTTCTTC. This encodes CASSQAGLAGALEGEQFF.

On this clonotype: A much more abundant neighbour one base away suggests this may be a read error. The chain is built from TRBV29-1 and TRBJ1-1; tentative D call: TRBD1 (5 bases). V dropped 4 bases and J dropped 1 base, with 10 bases sitting between them. CDR3 length equals 13 residues. The germline CDR1 and CDR2 sequences are SQVTM and ANQGSEA. The CDR3 nucleotides read TGCAGCGTTGGATACGACAGGAACACTGAAGCTTTCTTT. The encoded protein is CSVGYDRNTEAFF.